This record covers a single TCR beta chain. Its target is not known. The entry originates in a study of lymphopenia after photon versus proton radiotherapy. Libraries were prepared by immunoSEQ multiplex PCR; TCRdb keeps only in-frame clonotypes and omits some of them. This table has about 65,000 clones, about nine tenths appearing once. General study results and limits: After the lymphocyte nadir, photon-treated repertoires showed oligoclonal expansion, especially of CD8+ Temra cells. A bigger post-nadir fall in TCR diversity correlated inversely with survival time in deceased patients.

The germline gives CDR1 GTSNPN, CDR2 SVGIG (reference sequence). This CDR3 has 17 residues. The V and J ends lost 3 bases and 1 base, in that order; junction bases with no gene match: 8. This sequence joins TRBV30 and TRBJ1-6, with 8 bases identical to TRBD1. Source: peripheral blood, taken from a patient treated with proton-based radiotherapy. This TCR came from a man of 80 years or more with esophageal cancer. The CDR3 is CAWSGGQGRSYNSPLHF. The CDR3 DNA sequence: TGTGCCTGGAGCGGCGGACAGGGTCGATCCTATAATTCACCCCTCCACTTT. Full variable domain (missing parts from reference TRBV30 and TRBJ1-6): SQTIHQWPATLVQPVGSPLSLECTVEGTSNPNLYWYRQAAGRGLQLLFYSVGIGQISSEVPQNLSASRPQDRQFILSSKKLLLSDSGFYLCAWSGGQGRSYNSPLHFGNGTRLTVT.